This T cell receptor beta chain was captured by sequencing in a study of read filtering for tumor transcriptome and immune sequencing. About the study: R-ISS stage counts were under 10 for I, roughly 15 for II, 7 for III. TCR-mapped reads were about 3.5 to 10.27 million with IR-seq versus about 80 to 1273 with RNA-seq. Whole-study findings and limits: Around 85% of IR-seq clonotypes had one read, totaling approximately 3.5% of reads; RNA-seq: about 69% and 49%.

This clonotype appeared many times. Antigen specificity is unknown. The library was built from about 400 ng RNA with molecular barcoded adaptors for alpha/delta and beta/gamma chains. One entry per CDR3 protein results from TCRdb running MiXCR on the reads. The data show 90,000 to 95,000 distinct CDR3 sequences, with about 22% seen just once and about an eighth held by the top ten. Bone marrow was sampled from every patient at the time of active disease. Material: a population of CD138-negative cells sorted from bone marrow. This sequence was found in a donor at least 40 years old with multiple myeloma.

CDR3 residues: CASSDNRDGINEQFF. The CDR3 nucleotides are TGTGCCAGCAGTGACAACCGGGACGGAATCAATGAGCAGTTCTTC. The chain carries TRBV12-3 or TRBV12-4 and TRBJ2-1; D assignment may be TRBD1 or TRBD2 (5 bases each). V was pared by 5 bases and J by 6 bases, with 17 bases between. The CDR3 contains 15 residues.